What follows are 16 T cell receptor beta chains derived from one specimen sequenced in a study of T cell repertoires in cytomegalovirus infection. From the reads, TCRdb called clonotypes with MiXCR, one entry per CDR3 protein. The repertoire holds about 900,000 distinct CDR3 sequences, with approximately 31% as singletons. The antigens for these receptors are not known. Sequencing used cultured CD8+ T cells from PBMCs, obtained from culture after CMV antigen stimulation. Source of these receptors: a human donor in good health (CMV status not recorded). Some clones in this sample may be carry-over from other donors' samples.

Only a few counts were recorded for this clonotype. CDR3 coding DNA: TGTGCCAGCAGCTTAGCGGGGCAGAGTAATGAAAAACTGTTTTTT. Amino acid sequence: CASSLAGQSNEKLFF. The chain couples TRBV7-2 to TRBJ1-4; the D gene is possibly TRBD1 (5 bases). Germline values: CDR1 SGHTA, CDR2 FQGNSA. V was shortened by 0 bases and J by 4 bases, with 9 bases between the two germline ends. This CDR3 is 15 amino acids long.

This clonotype was found a few times. The rearrangement uses TRBV7-4 and TRBJ2-3; 9 bases fit TRBD2. Germline V lookup: CDR1 SGHVT, CDR2 SQSDAQ. V dropped 1 base and J dropped 13; count of bases not matched to a gene: 3. The CDR3 has 12 residues. The chain's CDR3 is CASSLERGVEYF. CDR3 nucleotide sequence: TGTGCCAGCAGCTTAGAGCGGGGGGTTGAGTATTTT.

This clonotype was detected only a few times. The V gene is TRBV3-1, the J gene TRBJ1-1; D remains unclear. The CDR3 totals 14 residues. Deletions cut 1 base from V and 7 bases from J, with 13 bases between. Germline V CDR1 and CDR2: LGHDT, YNNKEL (reference sequence). In nucleotides, the CDR3 is TGTGCCAGCAGCCAAGGGGGAGGGTCGGGTGAAGCTTTCTTT. Amino acid sequence: CASSQGGGSGEAFF.

This clonotype has a single count. The chain is built from TRBV3-1 and TRBJ1-4; D unresolved. Germline V lookup: CDR1 LGHDT, CDR2 YNNKEL (reference sequence). The CDR3 has 16 residues. Trimming removed 3 bases at V and 5 bases at J, with 16 bases between. The DNA for the CDR3 is TGTGCCAGCAGCCACTCCGGACCGGCCTCAAATGAAAAACTGTTTTTT. Its translation: CASSHSGPASNEKLFF.

The chain joins TRBV20-1 to TRBJ2-3, with TRBD1 matching 8 bases. CDR3 length: 12 residues. In germline, CDR1 is DFQATT, CDR2 SNEGSKA (reference sequence). The V and J ends lost 7 bases and 1 base, in that order; junction bases with no gene match: 1. CDR3 nucleotides: TGCAGTGTACAGGGGGGCACAGATACGCAGTATTTT. Translating it yields CSVQGGTDTQYF.

In its sample, this clonotype was seen a few times. V and J are TRBV19 and TRBJ1-3; D perhaps matches TRBD1 (5 bases). Trimming stripped 0 bases from V and 5 bases from J, with 11 bases between. CDR1 LNHDA and CDR2 SQIVND come from the germline V gene (reference sequence). The CDR3 covers 15 residues. Here the CDR3 DNA reads TGTGCCAGTAGTATAGACCGACAGCCACGAAACACCATATATTTT. It specifies CASSIDRQPRNTIYF. Combining the CDR3 with reference TRBV19 and TRBJ1-3 gives the whole variable domain DGGITQSPKYLFRKEGQNVTLSCEQNLNHDAMYWYRQDPGQGLRLIYYSQIVNDFQKGDIAEGYSVSREKKESFPLTVTSAQKNPTAFYLCASSIDRQPRNTIYFGEGSWLTVV.

Only a few counts were recorded for this clonotype. This sequence joins TRBV7-6 and TRBJ2-3; 7 bases match TRBD2. Trimming removed 5 bases from V and 1 base from J; junction bases left unmatched: 9. The germline gives CDR1 SGHVS, CDR2 FNYEAQ. The CDR3 sequence is 16 residues long. Written as DNA, the CDR3 is TGTGCCAGCAGCCCTTCAGCGGCGGGGGGCACAGATACGCAGTATTTT. Its protein is CASSPSAAGGTDTQYF.

This clonotype was counted a few times. The chain uses TRBV6-1 and TRBJ1-6; a weak D match, TRBD1 (6 bases). This CDR3 has 19 residues. Between the trimmed V and J ends, which lost 3 bases and 6 bases, there was a span of 24 bases. Germline assignment: CDR1 MNHNS and CDR2 SASEGT. This chain's CDR3 is CASSDLTYREYLGNSPLHF. The CDR3 DNA follows: TGTGCCAGCAGTGATCTTACCTACAGGGAGTATCTGGGTAATTCACCCCTCCACTTT.

V is TRBV27 and J is TRBJ1-5, with TRBD1 identical over 9 bases. This CDR3 spans 15 amino acids. Trimming at V came to 5 bases and at J to 8 bases, leaving 10 bases not matched to a gene. CDR1 and CDR2 (germline): MNHEY, SMNVEV (reference sequence). The CDR3 DNA reads as TGTGCCAGCAGTCCCCGGGACAGGGCTAGTAAGCCCCAGCATTTT. Its translation is CASSPRDRASKPQHF.

This clonotype was observed a handful of times. This rearrangement joins TRBV28 to TRBJ2-7; TRBD1 is a possible D gene (6 bases). V lost 4 bases to trimming and J lost 6 bases, with 13 bases between them. The CDR3 loop spans 13 amino acids. Germline CDR1 reads MDHEN; CDR2 reads SYDVKM. CDR3 residues: CASSSTAGVEQYV. CDR3 sequence (DNA): TGTGCCAGCAGTTCCACCGCAGGGGTCGAGCAGTACGTC.

About this clonotype itself: One base away lies a much larger clone, so this may be a sequencing read error. This chain uses TRBV27 with TRBJ2-7, with D possibly being TRBD1 (5 bases). Germline V gives CDR1 MNHEY, CDR2 SMNVEV (reference sequence). The length of the CDR3 is 16 residues. The CDR3 nucleotides are TGTGTCAGCAGTTTAAGTGGTGGAGACAGCTTCTACGAGCAGTACTTC. As protein: CVSSLSGGDSFYEQYF.

J is TRBJ2-7 and V is TRBV10-2; D gene ambiguous. Trimming cost V 6 bases and J 5 bases, with 14 bases left between them. Germline values: CDR1 WSHSY, CDR2 SAAADI. The CDR3 runs to 13 residues. DNA for the CDR3: TGCGCCAGCAGGACCCGCAGTAGGGACGAGCAGTACTTC. Its protein product is CASRTRSRDEQYF.

V is TRBV10-1 and J is TRBJ2-3, with D unclear. The ends were cut back, 1 base at V and 5 bases at J, with 7 bases in the middle. CDR1 WNHNN and CDR2 SYGVQD come from the germline V gene (reference sequence). This CDR3 is built from 13 residues. CDR3 in amino acids: CASSEWEEDTQYF. The CDR3 DNA reads as TGCGCCAGCAGTGAGTGGGAAGAAGATACGCAGTATTTT.

The rearrangement links TRBV10-3 to TRBJ2-1; 10 bases match TRBD2. J lost 5 bases, V lost 4 bases, and 5 bases had no gene match. The CDR3 runs to 15 residues. CDR1 ENHRY and CDR2 SYGVKD come from the germline V gene. CDR3 in amino acids: CAISGRGLANNEQFF. For the CDR3, the DNA is TGTGCCATCAGTGGAAGGGGACTAGCGAACAATGAGCAGTTCTTC.

The V call is TRBV4-2, the J call TRBJ1-1, with 8 bases lining up with TRBD1. In germline, CDR1 is LGHNA, CDR2 YNFKEQ. This CDR3 is built from 16 residues. Trimming removed 2 bases from V and 1 base from J; junction bases left unmatched: 6. This chain's CDR3 is CASSQPRGRGNTEAFF. Here the CDR3 DNA reads TGTGCCAGCAGCCAACCCAGGGGGCGCGGGAACACTGAAGCTTTCTTT.

This clonotype was picked up many times. The rearrangement links TRBV7-8 to TRBJ1-2; tentative D call: TRBD1 (6 bases). Trimming took off 1 base at V and 6 bases at J, with 9 bases between the two ends. The CDR3 totals 13 residues. Germline-derived CDR1 and CDR2 are SGHVS and FQNEAQ. The CDR3 DNA sequence: TGTGCCAGCAGCTTAGTGGGGGCTAATGGCTACACCTTC. Its protein product is CASSLVGANGYTF. Looking up the rest from reference TRBV7-8 and TRBJ1-2 gives the full variable domain: GAGVSQSPRYKVAKRGQDVALRCDPISGHVSLFWYQQALGQGPEFLTYFQNEAQLDKSGLPSDRFFAERPEGSVSTLKIQRTQQEDSAVYLCASSLVGANGYTFGSGTRLTVV.